These 27 T cell receptor beta chains came from one sample sequenced in a study of blood T cell repertoires in COVID-19. Sequencing was performed with immunoSEQ multiplex PCR; in TCRdb, only in-frame clones are kept and a portion is missing. This sample carries about 42,000 clones, roughly nine tenths of them seen once, and the ten largest clones take about a tenth. Sequenced: peripheral blood. These receptors all come from a man in his forties or fifties with active COVID-19.

This chain links TRBV5-8 with TRBJ2-2, with TRBD2 as a possible D gene (5 bases). The CDR3 has 14 amino acids. V was trimmed by 5 bases and J by 6 bases, leaving 14 bases between them. From germline, CDR1 is SGHTS and CDR2 YDEGEE. CDR3 loop: CASRRVRGSGELFF. In DNA, the CDR3 is TGTGCCAGCAGAAGAGTGCGAGGGTCCGGGGAGCTGTTTTTT.

V gene TRBV28 combines with J gene TRBJ2-7; 9 nucleotides align to TRBD2. Unmatched junction bases numbered 6, after V lost 5 bases and J lost 4 bases. Germline V CDR1 and CDR2: MDHEN, SYDVKM. This CDR3 contains 14 residues. CDR3 bases: TGTGCCAGCAGTCAACCGGGACTAGCTTACGAGCAGTACTTC. Amino acid sequence: CASSQPGLAYEQYF.

V usage is TRBV6-1 and J usage is TRBJ1-2; D is unclear. CDR1 and CDR2 from the germline V gene are MNHNS and SASEGT. V dropped 0 bases and J dropped 4 bases, with 12 bases sitting between them. This CDR3 spans 15 amino acids. The CDR3 is CASSEAGPEPYGYTF. The CDR3 DNA is TGTGCCAGCAGTGAAGCTGGGCCAGAACCCTATGGCTACACCTTC.

The chain is built from TRBV11-2 and TRBJ2-2; 7 nucleotides agree with TRBD2. This CDR3 has 14 amino acids. V trimming: 5 bases; J trimming: 7 bases; junction bases outside the gene matches: 7. Germline values: CDR1 SGHAT, CDR2 FQNNGV. This chain's CDR3 is CASSPSRDYGELFF. As DNA, the CDR3 is TGTGCCAGCAGCCCGAGCCGGGACTACGGGGAGCTGTTTTTT.

This rearrangement joins TRBV5-1 to TRBJ2-3, with D possibly TRBD2 on 5 matching bases. Trimming cost V 7 bases and J 1 base, with 22 bases left between them. This CDR3 contains 17 residues. Per the germline V gene, CDR1 is SGHRS and CDR2 is YFSETQ. CDR3 DNA sequence: TGCGCCAGCTACGGGATAAACGGTGACGGACGCACAGATACGCAGTATTTT. Its protein product is CASYGINGDGRTDTQYF.

The chain is built from TRBV23-1 and TRBJ1-6, with 9 positions matching TRBD1. TRBV23-1 is labeled an ORF, and its function is uncertain. Trimming at V came to 3 bases and at J to 5 bases, leaving 2 bases not matched to a gene. The CDR3 runs to 15 residues. CDR3 sequence (DNA): TGCGCCAGCAGTCAGGGGACAGGGCATAATTCACCCCTCCACTTT. This gives the protein CASSQGTGHNSPLHF.

This clone occurred once. This chain links TRBV2 with TRBJ1-5; 7 bases line up with TRBD1. The CDR3 contains 17 residues. Germline V gene sequence: CDR1 SNHLY, CDR2 FYNNEI. Unmatched junction bases numbered 14, after V lost 7 bases and J lost 2 bases. CDR3 protein: CASKRDSRSGGNQPQHF. The CDR3 region has the DNA TGTGCCAGCAAGAGGGACAGCCGATCGGGGGGCAATCAGCCCCAGCATTTT.

This clone occurred once. The CDR3 here is CASSRQGTLNTEAFF. The CDR3 DNA sequence: TGTGCCAGCAGCCGACAGGGAACCTTGAACACTGAAGCTTTCTTT. This sequence joins TRBV6-5 and TRBJ1-1, with 7 bases matching TRBD1. The ends lost 6 bases at V and 0 bases at J; junction bases unmatched: 7. The CDR3 spans 15 residues. CDR1 and CDR2 (germline): MNHEY, SVGAGI.

The chain carries TRBV5-4 and TRBJ2-1, with a possible D match to TRBD1 (5 bases). Germline CDR1 reads SGHNT; CDR2 reads YYREEE (reference sequence). The CDR3 is made up of 15 amino acids. Deletions cut 2 bases from V and 7 bases from J, with 16 bases between. The CDR3 sequence is CASSFQGVQGNEQFF. CDR3 sequence (DNA): TGTGCCAGCAGCTTTCAGGGCGTTCAAGGGAATGAGCAGTTCTTC.

The chain has TRBV5-1 and TRBJ2-5, with D possibly being TRBD2 (6 bases). From germline, CDR1 is SGHRS and CDR2 YFSETQ. Trimming took 4 bases from V and 5 from J, leaving 18 bases between them. The CDR3 is made up of 15 amino acids. CDR3 amino acids: CASSGGTLGMETQYF. The DNA of the CDR3 is TGCGCCAGCAGCGGAGGGACTTTAGGTATGGAGACCCAGTACTTC. The variable domain in full, completed from reference TRBV5-1 and TRBJ2-5, reads KAGVTQTPRYLIKTRGQQVTLSCSPISGHRSVSWYQQTPGQGLQFLFEYFSETQRNKGNFPGRFSGRQFSNSRSEMNVSTLELGDSALYLCASSGGTLGMETQYFGPGTRLLVL.

The chain carries TRBV7-2 and TRBJ2-3; 11 bases are shared with TRBD2. Germline V gene data show CDR1 as SGHTA and CDR2 as FQGNSA. The CDR3 spans 16 residues. V lost 5 bases and J lost 2; bases outside the gene matches: 6. CDR3 sequence: CASSPLSGRATDTQYF. The CDR3 coding sequence is TGTGCCAGCAGCCCACTTAGCGGGAGGGCCACAGATACGCAGTATTTT. Variable domain in full (rest from reference TRBV7-2 and TRBJ2-3): GAGVSQSPSNKVTEKGKDVELRCDPISGHTALYWYRQSLGQGLEFLIYFQGNSAPDKSGLPSDRFSAERTGGSVSTLTIQRTQQEDSAVYLCASSPLSGRATDTQYFGPGTRLTVL.

The V gene is TRBV19, the J gene TRBJ2-3, with TRBD2 matching 8 bases. CDR1 is LNHDA and CDR2 is SQIVND in the germline V gene (reference sequence). V lost 6 bases to trimming and J lost 1 base; unmatched junction nucleotides: 3. This CDR3 contains 14 residues. The CDR3 sequence: CASSPAGGTDTQYF. In DNA form, the CDR3 reads TGTGCCAGTAGCCCAGCGGGGGGCACAGATACGCAGTATTTT.

The chain carries TRBV3-1 (or the pseudogene TRBV3-2) and TRBJ1-2, with TRBD1 matching over 7 bases. V shed 5 bases and J 5 bases; nucleotides not matched to a gene: 5. Germline assignment: CDR1 LGHDT and CDR2 YNNKEL (reference sequence). The CDR3 extends over 13 amino acids. The CDR3 DNA reads as TGTGCCAGCAGCGTCCGGACAGGTTATGGCTACACCTTC. It specifies CASSVRTGYGYTF.

The J gene is TRBJ1-3, the V gene TRBV7-9; D gene ambiguous. The CDR3 has 15 residues. Trimming took off 5 bases at V and 0 bases at J, with 11 bases between the two ends. CDR1 SEHNR and CDR2 FQNEAQ come from the germline V gene (reference sequence). The CDR3 nucleotides read TGTGCCAGCAGCGAACAGTTAGTCTCTGGAAACACCATATATTTT. Amino acid sequence: CASSEQLVSGNTIYF. The full variable domain, rest sourced from reference TRBV7-9 and TRBJ1-3, is DTGVSQNPRHKITKRGQNVTFRCDPISEHNRLYWYRQTLGQGPEFLTYFQNEAQLEKSRLLSDRFSAERPKGSFSTLEIQRTEQGDSAMYLCASSEQLVSGNTIYFGEGSWLTVV.

This clone was seen just once. The chain is built from TRBV18 and TRBJ1-5, with D uncertain. The CDR3 runs 15 residues. In germline, CDR1 is KGHSH, CDR2 LQKENI. The V and J ends lost 2 bases and 1 base respectively, with 9 bases between them. CDR3 in amino acids: CASSPEWSSNQPQHF. In DNA, the CDR3 is TGTGCCAGCTCACCAGAGTGGAGCAGCAATCAGCCCCAGCATTTT.

The chain is built from TRBV5-8 and TRBJ2-7, with a weak D call TRBD2 (5 bases). Germline CDR1 SGHTS, CDR2 YDEGEE. The CDR3 covers 13 residues. The germline V and J ends were trimmed by 5 bases and 7 bases, with 16 bases remaining between them. CDR3 DNA sequence: TGTGCCAGCAGGTCGGACTTCTCGGGAGAGCAGTACTTC. Protein product: CASRSDFSGEQYF.

The V and J genes are TRBV12-3 or TRBV12-4 and TRBJ2-5; the D is unclear. Trimming stripped 3 bases from V and 5 bases from J, with 4 bases between. This CDR3 spans 11 amino acids. The DNA for the CDR3 is TGTGCCAGCAGTTTGGAGGAGACCCAGTACTTC. Translation: CASSLEETQYF.

Remarks on this clone: Other DNA variants within this sample encode the same CDR3. The CDR3 is CASSLASGTGELFF. The CDR3 nucleotides read TGCGCCAGCAGCTTGGCCTCGGGGACCGGGGAGCTGTTTTTT. This chain connects TRBV5-1 to TRBJ2-2, with D possibly TRBD2 on 5 matching bases. The V end lost 0 bases, the J end lost 5 bases, and 8 bases lay between the germline ends. The CDR3 is made up of 14 amino acids. The germline gives CDR1 SGHRS, CDR2 YFSETQ.

The chain combines TRBV2 with TRBJ1-1; TRBD1 aligns across 7 bases. The CDR3 sequence is 13 residues long. V lost 7 bases to trimming and J lost 10 bases; unmatched junction nucleotides: 12. Per germline, CDR1 SNHLY and CDR2 FYNNEI. CDR3 nucleotides: TGTGCCAGCATGGGAATTGGACAGGTCGGAGCTTTCTTT. It codes for CASMGIGQVGAFF.

The V and J genes are TRBV28 and TRBJ1-2, with D unresolved. The ends were cut back, 6 bases at V and 0 bases at J, with 14 bases in the middle. The CDR3 consists of 15 residues. CDR1 is MDHEN, CDR2 SYDVKM, per germline. DNA of the CDR3: TGTGCCAGCAGCCCAGGCGGGAGTTCTAACTATGGCTACACCTTC. Encoded protein: CASSPGGSSNYGYTF.

The chain carries TRBV28 and TRBJ2-6; TRBD1 agrees at 7 bases. The CDR3 has 15 amino acids. The J segment lost 2 bases and the V segment lost 3 bases, leaving 1 base of the junction unmatched. CDR1 is MDHEN, CDR2 SYDVKM, per germline. The DNA for the CDR3 is TGTGCCAGCAGTTTCACAGGGGCTGGGGCCAACGTCCTGACTTTC. It yields the protein CASSFTGAGANVLTF.

The chain couples TRBV24-1 to TRBJ2-5; 11 positions agree with TRBD2. The V segment lost 3 bases and the J segment 4 bases; nucleotides outside the gene matches: 9. Germline V gene sequence: CDR1 KGHDR, CDR2 SFDVKD. The CDR3 covers 17 residues. CDR3 bases: TGTGCCACCAGTGATCCGAGAACCGGGACTAGCGGAGAGACCCAGTACTTC. Protein product: CATSDPRTGTSGETQYF.

The chain employs TRBV23-1 and TRBJ1-5; D perhaps matches TRBD1 (5 bases). TRBV23-1 is an ORF for which the function is uncertain. CDR3 length: 15 residues. The V end was cut by 11 bases, the J end by 2 bases, with 19 bases between. The CDR3 coding sequence is TGCGCCCACTTCTTCAACCAGGGTGGCAATCAGCCCCAGCATTTT. Protein: CAHFFNQGGNQPQHF.

This clone has just a few counts. The CDR3 sequence is CASSPRGPQEPQHF. CDR3 in DNA: TGTGCCAGCAGTCCCCGCGGGCCCCAGGAGCCCCAGCATTTT. The chain couples TRBV27 to TRBJ1-5; D not certain. CDR1 and CDR2 (germline): MNHEY, SMNVEV (reference sequence). The CDR3 consists of 14 residues. V was pared by 5 bases and J by 8 bases, with 16 bases between.

This chain joins TRBV7-9 and TRBJ2-1, with TRBD1 matching over 8 bases. This CDR3 comprises 16 residues. Trimming removed 0 bases from V and 8 bases from J; junction bases left unmatched: 9. CDR1 SEHNR and CDR2 FQNEAQ come from the germline V gene (reference sequence). The CDR3 region has the DNA TGTGCCAGCAGCTTAGCGAAGGCAGACAGGGGATATGAGCAGTTCTTC. Translating it yields CASSLAKADRGYEQFF.

This clone was seen just once. The V gene is TRBV9, the J gene TRBJ1-1; D perhaps matches TRBD1 (5 bases). The CDR3 contains 15 residues. CDR1 is SGDLS, CDR2 YYNGEE, per germline. The V end lost 0 bases, the J end lost 1 base, and 10 bases lay between the germline ends. Written as DNA, the CDR3 is TGTGCCAGCAGCGTAGTTGGGGGAGGGAACACTGAAGCTTTCTTT. Residues: CASSVVGGGNTEAFF.

The CDR3 protein is CASSLSGATAEQYF. CDR3 nucleotide sequence: TGTGCCAGCAGCTTAAGTGGGGCCACGGCCGAGCAGTACTTC. This chain connects TRBV11-2 to TRBJ2-7, with D maybe TRBD1 (5 bases). The CDR3 loop spans 14 amino acids. Germline V lookup: CDR1 SGHAT, CDR2 FQNNGV. V lost 2 bases to trimming and J lost 6 bases, with 14 bases between them.